One T cell receptor (beta chain) is described in this entry. Many counts were recorded for this clonotype. Its binding antigen is unknown. The sample holds no much larger clone one base away, and base qualities are not on file. V and J are truncated by 0 bases and 3 bases respectively, leaving an intervening sequence of 11 bases. The germline V gene (reference sequence) gives CDR1 as GTSNPN and CDR2 as SVGIG. Including cysteine and phenylalanine, the CDR3 has 14 amino acids. This entry keeps only the CDR3 DNA: 42 bases, framed from base 1. Profiling of TCR beta VDJ combinations and CDR3 sequences used genomic DNA as the template. TCR repertoire sequencing was run on an Illumina HiSeq 2000. The study's processing was this. TRBV/TRBJ rearrangement plots, CDR3 size and DJ length profiles, and Simpson's diversity index were used to assess repertoires. The most abundant DNA sequence in the deep sequencing data was defined as the immunodominant clone. CDR3 amino acid sequences were checked for sharing across subjects and were also compared against the VDJdb database and published repertoires. TCRdb trimmed public reads at Q25 via fastp, called clones via MiXCR and kept in-frame beta chains. Rows are unified per CDR3 protein, each entry keeping the most common DNA and genes. TCRdb's processing, not the authors', yielded these V and J calls. For this sample the table gives about 150,000 distinct CDR3 sequences, of which more than 35% were detected only once. The ten most abundant clones make up around 8.4% of the sample.

These data are taken from a study of CD8+CD57+ T cells in acquired aplastic anemia listed by TCRdb under 2018. Regarding the complete study: Extracted DNA from sorted CD4+ and CD8+ cells averaged around 3.2 ug, ranging from roughly 0.17 to 27.4 ug. For healthy donor samples, the average read count was approximately 10 million for CD4+ cells and 11 million to 13 million for CD8+ cells.

TCR repertoires of sorted CD4+ and CD8+ blood T cells from severe aplastic anemia patients and healthy subjects were deep-sequenced in the study. Ficoll-Paque density gradient centrifugation was used to isolate peripheral blood mononuclear cells. Before DNA extraction, CD4+ and CD8+ T cells were sorted with FACS or magnetic beads. Findings and caveats that apply to the study as a whole: Although roughly 30 CD8+ CDR3 sequences were shared by patients and controls, these sequences appeared highly expressed in patients and within the immunodominant clones of patients. Patients and healthy controls showed no significant difference in CD8+ Simpson's diversity (P=0.060).

The receptor was derived from a human donor in good health, serving as a control. The chain was built from TRBV30 and TRBJ1-2; TRBD1 could be the D gene, as 5 bases match. The sequenced sample was sorted CD4+, CD8+, or CD8+CD57+ T cells (not recorded which) from PBMCs. The DNA reads as follows: TGTGCCTGGAGTGTAGGCACAGGACACTATGGCTACACCTTC. Its coded protein is CAWSVGTGHYGYTF.